The next 11 T cell receptor beta chains were all read from a single sample in a study of regulatory and conventional T cells in RAG deficiency. Clones were sequenced by immunoSEQ multiplex PCR, and TCRdb holds only the in-frame ones, with some missing. Among about 30,000 clones, about 90% were seen once, and the ten largest hold around 5%. These data were likewise used in another study, on regulatory T cells. Per that paper: The primer mix had 52 TRBV and 13 TRBJ primers.

Specimen: CD8+ T cells sorted from blood. The receptors here all came from a human donor in good health.

The V gene is TRBV5-6, the J gene TRBJ1-1, with 11 bases identical to TRBD1. This CDR3 is built from 14 residues. Losses at the gene ends were 3 bases for V and 3 bases for J; bases not matched to a gene: 1. CDR1 is SGHDT, CDR2 YYEEEE, per germline. CDR3 sequence: CASSWDRGYTEAFF. CDR3 DNA: TGTGCCAGCAGCTGGGACAGGGGGTACACTGAAGCTTTCTTT.

The chain recombines TRBV6-5 with TRBJ2-7, with D perhaps TRBD2 (6 bases). Germline V gene data show CDR1 as MNHEY and CDR2 as SVGAGI. Trimming pared 6 bases from V and 3 bases from J, leaving 18 bases between. The CDR3 covers 15 residues. CDR3 sequence reads: CASSSLTGVFYEQYF. The CDR3 DNA reads as TGTGCCAGCAGCAGTCTGACGGGAGTTTTCTACGAGCAGTACTTC.

The genes are TRBV2 and TRBJ2-1, with D possibly TRBD2 on 7 matching bases. V was clipped by 6 bases and J by 4 bases, with 16 bases between them. The CDR3 length is 15 residues. The germline V gene has CDR1 SNHLY and CDR2 FYNNEI. CDR3 in DNA: TGTGCCAGCAGCCCGGGGGGCGGGGAGTACAATGAGCAGTTCTTC. Amino acids: CASSPGGGEYNEQFF.

Only one count was recorded for this clone. The genes are TRBV25-1 and TRBJ2-5, with TRBD1 matching over 8 bases. The CDR3 covers 14 residues. Unmatched junction bases numbered 4, after V lost 6 bases and J lost 1 base. Germline loops: CDR1 MGHDK, CDR2 SYGVNS. CDR3 in amino acids: CASSEGTGQETQYF. In DNA, the CDR3 is TGTGCCAGCAGCGAAGGGACAGGCCAAGAGACCCAGTACTTC. The whole variable domain, remainder taken from reference TRBV25-1 and TRBJ2-5, is EADIYQTPRYLVIGTGKKITLECSQTMGHDKMYWYQQDPGMELHLIHYSYGVNSTEKGDLSSESTVSRIRTEHFPLTLESARPSHTSQYLCASSEGTGQETQYFGPGTRLLVL.

This chain links TRBV10-1 with TRBJ2-3; 8 nucleotides line up with TRBD2. With V trimmed by 2 bases and J by 0 bases, 4 bases remained unmatched. Per the germline V gene, CDR1 is WNHNN and CDR2 is SYGVQD (reference sequence). There are 16 residues in the CDR3. This chain's CDR3 is CASSERSGSSTDTQYF. In nucleotides, the CDR3 is TGCGCCAGCAGTGAGCGGAGCGGGAGTAGCACAGATACGCAGTATTTT.

The rearrangement links TRBV7-9 to TRBJ2-1; weak D call: TRBD2 (6 bases). The length of the CDR3 is 12 residues. Germline V CDR1 and CDR2: SEHNR, FQNEAQ (reference sequence). The V and J ends lost 5 bases and 8 bases respectively, with 10 bases between them. The DNA for the CDR3 is TGTGCCAGCAGCCCCGGGGGAGATGAGCAGTTCTTC. Protein: CASSPGGDEQFF. The full variable domain, in which reference TRBV7-9 and TRBJ2-1 provide the parts outside the CDR3, is DTGVSQNPRHKITKRGQNVTFRCDPISEHNRLYWYRQTLGQGPEFLTYFQNEAQLEKSRLLSDRFSAERPKGSFSTLEIQRTEQGDSAMYLCASSPGGDEQFFGPGTRLTVL.

This rearrangement joins TRBV7-2 to TRBJ1-1, with 11 positions matching TRBD1. With 4 bases clipped from V and 5 bases from J, the junction kept 3 bases outside the gene matches. The CDR3 spans 14 residues. CDR1 and CDR2 (germline): SGHTA, FQGNSA. The CDR3 protein is CASSWGTGGTEAFF. The CDR3 DNA follows: TGTGCCAGCAGCTGGGGGACAGGGGGAACTGAAGCTTTCTTT.

V and J are TRBV5-1 and TRBJ2-3; 10 positions match TRBD1. Trimming cost V 3 bases and J 5 bases; bases outside gene matches: 6. The germline V gene encodes CDR1 SGHRS and CDR2 YFSETQ. This CDR3 is 15 amino acids long. CDR3 residues: CASSSRDRGIDTQYF. The CDR3 DNA sequence: TGCGCCAGCAGCTCCCGGGACAGGGGAATAGATACGCAGTATTTT. Full variable domain (missing parts from reference TRBV5-1 and TRBJ2-3): KAGVTQTPRYLIKTRGQQVTLSCSPISGHRSVSWYQQTPGQGLQFLFEYFSETQRNKGNFPGRFSGRQFSNSRSEMNVSTLELGDSALYLCASSSRDRGIDTQYFGPGTRLTVL.

The genes are TRBV5-6 and TRBJ1-1; tentatively, D is TRBD1 (6 bases). The CDR3 consists of 16 residues. Looked up from germline, CDR1 is SGHDT and CDR2 is YYEEEE. The germline V and J ends were trimmed by 1 base and 1 base, with 14 bases remaining between them. CDR3 sequence reads: CASSLRTGQQNTEAFF. For the CDR3, the DNA is TGTGCCAGCAGCTTGCGTACAGGGCAACAGAACACTGAAGCTTTCTTT. The full variable domain, with the rest looked up from reference TRBV5-6 and TRBJ1-1, is DAGVTQSPTHLIKTRGQQVTLRCSPKSGHDTVSWYQQALGQGPQFIFQYYEEEERQRGNFPDRFSGHQFPNYSSELNVNALLLGDSALYLCASSLRTGQQNTEAFFGQGTRLTVV.

The V and J genes are TRBV15 and TRBJ1-3, with D uncertain. Germline CDR1 is LNHNV and CDR2 is YYDKDF (reference sequence). The CDR3 consists of 16 residues. The V and J ends lost 0 bases and 3 bases respectively, with 12 bases between them. CDR3 protein: CATSREAGIGGNTIYF. The CDR3 DNA reads as TGTGCCACCAGCAGAGAGGCTGGGATAGGTGGAAACACCATATATTTT.

The chain is built from TRBV6-6 and TRBJ1-2; D unresolved. The CDR3 is 15 residues long. The V gene's germline CDR1 is MNHNY and CDR2 SVGAGI (reference sequence). V lost 3 bases and J 0 bases, leaving 11 bases between the germline ends. The DNA for the CDR3 is TGTGCCAGCAGTTATTCGACACCAGCTAACTATGGCTACACCTTC. Translation: CASSYSTPANYGYTF.